Listed below are T cell receptor beta chains from one sample, sequenced in a study of OX40 agonist ivuxolimab in advanced cancers. The data were produced by immunoSEQ multiplex PCR, yet TCRdb's version contains in-frame clones alone and is incomplete. The repertoire has 60,000 or so clones, approximately 92% of them found once; the top ten carry roughly 21%. Material: CD4+ or CD8+ T cells sorted from blood, obtained in a trial of the OX40 agonist ivuxolimab. The receptor set was obtained from an adult with an advanced solid tumor such as melanoma, head and neck, liver or kidney cancer. Both conserved end residues are part of each CDR3. A D gene is named only where the DNA matches it firmly.

cdr3_nt: TGTGCCAGCAGCCCTCGGGGGACAGCCTCTGGGGCCAACGTCCTGACTTTC; cdr3_aa: CASSPRGTASGANVLTF; j_call: TRBJ2-6; d_call: -; v_call: TRBV9
cdr3_nt: TGTGCCAGCAGTTTAGTCAGCGAGTCGAACACCGGGGAGCTGTTTTTT; cdr3_aa: CASSLVSESNTGELFF; j_call: TRBJ2-2; d_call: -; v_call: TRBV28
cdr3_nt: TGTGCCAGCAGTTTATTCATGGGCGGGGAGCTGTTTTTT; cdr3_aa: CASSLFMGGELFF; j_call: TRBJ2-2; d_call: -; v_call: TRBV27
cdr3_nt: TGTGCCAGCAGTTTAGGGGCTAGCGGGAGAAACAATGAGCAGTTCTTC; cdr3_aa: CASSLGASGRNNEQFF; j_call: TRBJ2-1; d_call: TRBD2; v_call: TRBV27
cdr3_nt: TGTGCCAGCAATACAGGGAATCCCTCTAATGAGCAGTTCTTC; cdr3_aa: CASNTGNPSNEQFF; j_call: TRBJ2-1; d_call: -; v_call: TRBV9
cdr3_nt: TGCGCCAGCAGCCAAGATGTAGAGACAGGGCCACTTAATAAGCCCCAGCATTTT; cdr3_aa: CASSQDVETGPLNKPQHF; j_call: TRBJ1-5; d_call: TRBD1; v_call: TRBV4-1
cdr3_nt: TGTGCCAGCAGCTTAGCCTGGGACGGAAATTCACCCCTCCACTTT; cdr3_aa: CASSLAWDGNSPLHF; j_call: TRBJ1-6; d_call: -; v_call: TRBV7-9
cdr3_nt: TGTGCCAGCAGTCTTTGGGAGGGCTCCTACGAGCAGTACTTC; cdr3_aa: CASSLWEGSYEQYF; j_call: TRBJ2-7; d_call: TRBD2; v_call: TRBV6-5
cdr3_nt: TGTGCCACCAGCAGAAACCCGGGACAGGCAAATTCACCCCTCCACTTT; cdr3_aa: CATSRNPGQANSPLHF; j_call: TRBJ1-6; d_call: TRBD1; v_call: TRBV15
cdr3_nt: TGTGCCAGCAGCTTGGCTGGTGAGCAGTTCTTC; cdr3_aa: CASSLAGEQFF; j_call: TRBJ2-1; d_call: -; v_call: TRBV5-6
cdr3_nt: TGTGCCAGCAGCGTAGGGGGTAGCAATCAGCCCCAGCATTTT; cdr3_aa: CASSVGGSNQPQHF; j_call: TRBJ1-5; d_call: -; v_call: TRBV9
cdr3_nt: TGTGCCAGCAGCTCTTATGGCTACACCTTC; cdr3_aa: CASSSYGYTF; j_call: TRBJ1-2; d_call: -; v_call: TRBV7-2
cdr3_nt: TGTGCCAGCAGCTTAGTAGGGGCGATCACCGGGGAGCTGTTTTTT; cdr3_aa: CASSLVGAITGELFF; j_call: TRBJ2-2; d_call: -; v_call: TRBV5-5